This T cell receptor (beta chain) was recovered during a study of T cell clonality in common variable immunodeficiency. Study results and limitations: Shared TCRbeta clones were fewer between CVID subjects than controls.

Measured with immunoSEQ multiplex PCR; TCRdb has only the in-frame clones, and not every one. The profile covers about 66,000 clones, none occurring a single time. This clone was seen a handful of times. What it binds is not known. This sequence was found in a person aged 18 to 70 in good health. The sample consisted of peripheral blood mononuclear cells.

The sequenced CDR3 bases are TGCGCCAGCAGCTCGGGACAGGTAGGCTACGAG. Its protein product is CASSSGQVGYE. In full, the CDR3 is CASSSGQVGYEQYF. The chain combines TRBV5-1 with TRBJ2-7, with 8 bases that match TRBD1. The read is 3 residues too short to cover the CDR3 end, so that end is filled in from the germline J gene. The CDR3 is 14 residues long. V shed 3 bases, J shed 3 bases, and the junction held 5 bases outside the gene matches. In germline, CDR1 is SGHRS, CDR2 YFSETQ. Full variable domain (outside the CDR3, taken from reference TRBV5-1 and TRBJ2-7): KAGVTQTPRYLIKTRGQQVTLSCSPISGHRSVSWYQQTPGQGLQFLFEYFSETQRNKGNFPGRFSGRQFSNSRSEMNVSTLELGDSALYLCASSSGQVGYEQYFGPGTRLTVT.